The T cell receptor (beta chain) described here comes from a study of T cell responses to AZD1222 COVID-19 vaccine. Assay used: immunoSEQ multiplex PCR; TCRdb lists only in-frame clones, some missing. Seen here are some 170,000 clones, over 85% observed once, and the top ten hold around 2.6%. This CDR3 comprises 15 residues. With 7 bases removed from V and 0 bases from J, the gap between germline ends came to 16 bases. CDR1 is SQVTM, CDR2 ANQGSEA, per germline. Sequencing was performed on peripheral blood, taken on day 0 of AZD1222 vaccination. This sequence was found in an adult in good health. The chain recombines TRBV29-1 with TRBJ1-3; unclear D gene. In DNA form, the CDR3 reads TGCAGCGCAAGTCGGACGTTAGACTCTGGAAACACCATATATTTT. It codes for CSASRTLDSGNTIYF. The whole variable domain, remainder taken from reference TRBV29-1 and TRBJ1-3, is SAVISQKPSRDICQRGTSLTIQCQVDSQVTMMFWYRQQPGQSLTLIATANQGSEATYESGFVIDKFPISRPNLTFSTLTVSNMSPEDSSIYLCSASRTLDSGNTIYFGEGSWLTVV.